This T cell receptor beta chain was observed in a study of identical twins. This clonotype was detected a few times. What it recognizes is unknown. TCRdb processed the 5' RACE reads anew with MiXCR; each CDR3 protein has one entry. The sample holds 640,000 or so distinct CDR3 sequences; roughly 6% are singletons and the top ten take roughly 1.6%. Everyone who gave samples was a healthy Caucasian. Study-wide results and caveats: Carriage of fewer insertions was seen in abundant cord blood beta clonotypes, whereas memory repertoires showed none. Instead of following the same donors, the conclusions were based on cross-sectional statistical analysis. Twins shared out-of-frame alpha sequences with excess low generation probability.

J was trimmed by 10 bases and V by 3 bases; bases with no gene match: 4. In germline, CDR1 is SGHRS, CDR2 YFSETQ. The CDR3 is made up of 13 amino acids. The sequenced sample was naive T cells sorted from blood. The receptor's source is a man in his late teens or twenties in good health. This rearrangement joins TRBV5-1 to TRBJ2-1, with TRBD2 matching over 10 bases. CDR3 sequence (DNA): TGCGCCAGCAGCTCAACTAGCGGGACAGAGCAGTTCTTC. This encodes CASSSTSGTEQFF.